Given below is one T cell receptor beta chain in context. Its target antigen remains unknown. No much larger clonotype is one base removed from it; base qualities were not supplied. This specimen comes from a study of patients and donors after allogeneic stem cell transplantation (dated by TCRdb to 2020 to 2022). Receptors were amplified or captured by RT-PCR. Sequenced on a NextSeq 550. TCRdb trimmed the raw reads at Q25, called clones with MiXCR and kept productive beta chains. Rows are unified per CDR3 protein, each entry keeping the most common DNA and genes. This sample gives about a million distinct CDR3 sequences in total; roughly 18% of them show up just once. Around 6% of the sample is held by the ten biggest clonotypes. From a lookup of the germline V gene (reference sequence), CDR1 and CDR2 are GTSNPN and SVGIG. V and J lose 0 bases and 6 bases, and a span of 17 bases separates them. From the cysteine up to the phenylalanine, the CDR3 has a length of 15 residues. Left in the record is the CDR3 DNA by itself, 45 bases read in frame from the first base.

This receptor chain uses TRBV30 and TRBJ1-1; TRBD1 is perhaps the D gene, given 5 matching bases. The sequencing input was blood, either unsorted or a sorted T cell fraction (not recorded which). The receptor comes from a human donor who was either an allogeneic HSCT recipient or a stem cell or donor lymphocyte infusion donor (not recorded which). It is not recorded whose cells these are; they may come from a transplant donor. The sequence in DNA is TGTGCCTGGAGTGTACTTACGGGACCGGTCCCTGAAGCTTTCTTT. Its protein is CAWSVLTGPVPEAFF.